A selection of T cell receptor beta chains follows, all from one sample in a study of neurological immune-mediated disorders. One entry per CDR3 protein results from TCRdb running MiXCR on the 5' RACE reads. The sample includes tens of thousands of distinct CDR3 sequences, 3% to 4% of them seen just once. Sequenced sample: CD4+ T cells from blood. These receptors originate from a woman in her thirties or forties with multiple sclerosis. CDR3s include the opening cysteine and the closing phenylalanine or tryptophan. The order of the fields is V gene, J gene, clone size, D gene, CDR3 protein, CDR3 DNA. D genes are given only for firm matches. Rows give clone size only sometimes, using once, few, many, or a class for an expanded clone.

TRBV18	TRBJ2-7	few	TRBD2	CASSPRLAGEQYF	TGTGCCAGCTCCCCTAGACTAGCAGGCGAGCAGTACTTC
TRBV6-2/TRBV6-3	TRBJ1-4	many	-	CASSSRQRGLFF	TGTGCCAGCAGTTCCAGACAGAGAGGGCTGTTTTTT
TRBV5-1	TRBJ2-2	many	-	CASSLAAGTTGELFF	TGCGCCAGCAGCTTGGCGGCGGGGACCACCGGGGAGCTGTTTTTT
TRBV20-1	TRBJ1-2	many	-	CSAREGYGYTF	TGCAGTGCTAGAGAGGGCTATGGCTACACCTTC
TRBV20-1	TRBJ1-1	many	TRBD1	CSATYRGVNTEAFF	TGCAGTGCCACGTACAGGGGAGTGAACACTGAAGCTTTCTTT
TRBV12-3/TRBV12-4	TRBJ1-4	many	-	CASSLLGLLNEKLFF	TGTGCCAGCAGTCTTCTGGGACTGCTTAATGAAAAACTGTTTTTT
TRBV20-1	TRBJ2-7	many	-	CSAPAGGKENEQYF	TGCAGTGCTCCCGCTGGGGGGAAGGAGAACGAGCAGTACTTC
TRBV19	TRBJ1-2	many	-	CASKRRANYGYTF	TGTGCCAGTAAGCGGAGGGCCAACTATGGCTACACCTTC
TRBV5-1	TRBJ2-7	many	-	CASSFPAMGVYEQYF	TGCGCCAGCAGCTTTCCCGCGATGGGGGTCTACGAGCAGTACTTC
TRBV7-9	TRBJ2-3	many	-	CASSLAPGPSTDTQYF	TGTGCCAGCAGCTTAGCCCCGGGACCAAGCACAGATACGCAGTATTTT
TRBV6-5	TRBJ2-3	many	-	CASSSLSRGTDTQYF	TGTGCCAGCAGTTCCCTGAGTCGGGGAACAGATACGCAGTATTTT
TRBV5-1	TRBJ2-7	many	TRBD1	CASSLTGQEGYEQYF	TGCGCCAGCAGCTTGACGGGACAGGAGGGGTACGAGCAGTACTTC
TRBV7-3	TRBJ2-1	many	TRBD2	CASSLVPTSGGAGEQFF	TGTGCCAGCAGCTTAGTCCCGACTAGCGGGGGGGCGGGTGAGCAGTTCTTC
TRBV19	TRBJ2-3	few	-	CASANRAATDTQYF	TGTGCCAGTGCTAACAGAGCCGCCACAGATACGCAGTATTTT
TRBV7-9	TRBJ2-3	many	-	CASSPPRALRGTDTQYF	TGTGCCAGCAGCCCCCCCAGGGCGCTTAGGGGCACAGATACGCAGTATTTT
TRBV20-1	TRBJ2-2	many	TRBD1	CSAATGGHTGELFF	TGCAGTGCGGCGACAGGGGGCCACACCGGGGAGCTGTTTTTT
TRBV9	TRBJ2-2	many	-	CASSVGVATGELFF	TGTGCCAGCAGCGTAGGCGTGGCCACCGGGGAGCTGTTTTTT
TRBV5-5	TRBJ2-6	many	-	CASTLWGPGPPSGANVLTF	TGTGCCAGCACCTTGTGGGGGCCGGGCCCCCCCTCTGGGGCCAACGTCCTGACTTTC
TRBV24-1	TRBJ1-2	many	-	CATSATGISGYTF	TGTGCCACCAGTGCCACAGGGATCTCTGGCTACACCTTC
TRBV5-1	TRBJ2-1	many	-	CASSLADRNEQFF	TGCGCCAGCAGCTTAGCTGACAGAAATGAGCAGTTCTTC
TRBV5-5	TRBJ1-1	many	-	CASSLEGGRRTEAFF	TGTGCCAGCAGCTTGGAGGGGGGACGGAGAACTGAAGCTTTCTTT
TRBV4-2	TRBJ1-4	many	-	CASSQDLGDSTNEKLFF	TGTGCCAGCAGCCAAGATCTAGGGGATTCAACTAATGAAAAACTGTTTTTT
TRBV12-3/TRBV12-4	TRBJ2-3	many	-	CASSLLAKEDTQYF	TGTGCCAGCAGTTTACTAGCTAAAGAAGATACGCAGTATTTT
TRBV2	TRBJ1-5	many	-	CASKRDGHQPQHF	TGTGCCAGCAAACGGGACGGTCATCAGCCCCAGCATTTT
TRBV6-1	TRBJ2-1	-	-	CASSMVPGRVSSYNEQFF	TGTGCCAGCAGTATGGTTCCGGGTAGGGTCAGCTCCTACAATGAGCAGTTCTTC
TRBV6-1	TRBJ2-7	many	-	CASIWEATYEQYF	TGTGCCAGCATCTGGGAAGCCACCTACGAGCAGTACTTC
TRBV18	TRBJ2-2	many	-	CASSPRMIANTGELFF	TGTGCCAGCTCACCACGAATGATCGCGAACACCGGGGAGCTGTTTTTT
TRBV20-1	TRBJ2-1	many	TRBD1	CSARTGFYEQFF	TGCAGTGCCCGGACAGGGTTTTATGAGCAGTTCTTC
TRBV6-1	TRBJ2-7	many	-	CASSGYLRGVEYF	TGTGCCAGCAGTGGATACCTCAGGGGGGTGGAGTACTTC
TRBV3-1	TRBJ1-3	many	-	CASSRGFGNTIYF	TGTGCCAGCAGCCGGGGGTTCGGAAACACCATATATTTT
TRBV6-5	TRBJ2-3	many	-	CASRLGFGDTQYF	TGTGCCAGCAGACTGGGATTCGGAGATACGCAGTATTTT
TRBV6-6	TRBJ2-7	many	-	CASRRVAGDNEQYF	TGTGCCAGCAGGAGGGTGGCGGGGGACAACGAGCAGTACTTC
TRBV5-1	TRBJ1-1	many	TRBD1	CASSLPGQGTTEAFF	TGCGCCAGCAGCTTACCGGGACAGGGGACCACTGAAGCTTTCTTT
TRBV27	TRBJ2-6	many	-	CASSFSSGANVLTF	TGTGCCAGCAGTTTCAGCTCTGGGGCCAACGTCCTGACTTTC
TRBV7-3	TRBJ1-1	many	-	CASSSGVNTEAFF	TGTGCCAGCAGCTCAGGGGTGAACACTGAAGCTTTCTTT
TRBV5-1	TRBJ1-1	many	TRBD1	CASSFGTANTEAFF	TGCGCCAGCAGCTTCGGGACAGCGAACACTGAAGCTTTCTTT
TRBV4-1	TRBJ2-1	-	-	CASSQDRVTREFF	TGCGCCAGCAGCCAAGATAGGGTAACAAGGGAGTTCTTC
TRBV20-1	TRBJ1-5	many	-	CSARARRGVGPQHF	TGCAGTGCTAGGGCGCGTAGAGGAGTAGGGCCCCAGCATTTT
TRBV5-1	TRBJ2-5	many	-	CASSTGQETQYF	TGCGCCAGCAGCACGGGACAAGAGACCCAGTACTTC
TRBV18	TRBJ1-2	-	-	CASSPGGYGYTF	TGTGCCAGCTCACCAGGGGGCTATGGCTACACCTTC
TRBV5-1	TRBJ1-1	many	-	CASSLGSYPLVTEAFF	TGCGCCAGCAGCTTGGGGTCGTATCCCCTAGTCACTGAAGCTTTCTTT
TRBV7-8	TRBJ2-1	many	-	CASSRVARSYNEQFF	TGTGCCAGCAGCCGCGTTGCCCGCTCCTACAATGAGCAGTTCTTC
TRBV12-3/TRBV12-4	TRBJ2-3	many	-	CASSHPGPSTDTQYF	TGTGCCAGCAGTCATCCGGGACCGAGCACAGATACGCAGTATTTT
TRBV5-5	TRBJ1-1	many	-	CASSPGPQNTEAFF	TGTGCCAGCAGCCCCGGACCGCAGAACACTGAAGCTTTCTTT
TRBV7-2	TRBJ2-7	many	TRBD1	CASSLRQGYEQYF	TGTGCCAGCAGCTTGAGACAGGGTTACGAGCAGTACTTC
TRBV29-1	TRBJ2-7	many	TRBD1	CSVGTDREQYF	TGCAGCGTCGGGACAGACCGCGAGCAGTACTTC
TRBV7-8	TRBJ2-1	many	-	CASRRPGVGNEQFF	TGTGCCAGCAGACGTCCGGGGGTCGGCAATGAGCAGTTCTTC
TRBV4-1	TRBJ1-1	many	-	CASSQDGRGVSEAFF	TGCGCCAGCAGCCAAGATGGTCGGGGGGTGTCTGAAGCTTTCTTT
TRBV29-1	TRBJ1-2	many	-	CSVLREGYTF	TGCAGCGTCCTCAGGGAAGGCTACACCTTC
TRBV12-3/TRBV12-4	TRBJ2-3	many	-	CASSSDSISDTQYF	TGTGCCAGCAGTTCTGACTCAATTTCAGATACGCAGTATTTT
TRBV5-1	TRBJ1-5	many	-	CASSLDSSNQPQHF	TGCGCCAGCAGCTTGGACAGTAGCAATCAGCCCCAGCATTTT
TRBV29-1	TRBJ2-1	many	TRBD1	CSLQGTWGRVDEQFF	TGCAGCCTACAGGGGACCTGGGGTCGTGTGGATGAGCAGTTCTTC
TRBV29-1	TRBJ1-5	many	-	CSVDTGFGNQPQHF	TGCAGCGTTGATACGGGTTTTGGCAATCAGCCCCAGCATTTT
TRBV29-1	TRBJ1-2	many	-	CSVGHPEGYGYTF	TGCAGCGTCGGACACCCCGAGGGTTATGGCTACACCTTC